These 20 T cell receptor beta chains came from one sample sequenced in a study of OX40 agonist ivuxolimab in advanced cancers. TCRdb's table, derived via immunoSEQ multiplex PCR, lists solely in-frame clones and lacks some. Of 80,000 or so clones listed, around 87% were seen once; the top ten hold approximately 7.7%. The material was CD4+ or CD8+ T cells sorted from blood, obtained in a trial of the OX40 agonist ivuxolimab. These receptors were collected from an adult with an advanced solid tumor such as melanoma, head and neck, liver or kidney cancer.

CDR3 coding DNA: TGTGCCAGCAAAGGGGACGGGGCGACTGAAGCTTTCTTT. Translation gives CASKGDGATEAFF. The V gene is TRBV2, the J gene TRBJ1-1, with D perhaps TRBD1 (5 bases). Trimming shortened V by 7 bases and J by 5 bases, and 14 bases separated the two germline ends. From germline, CDR1 is SNHLY and CDR2 FYNNEI. The CDR3 covers 13 residues.

This CDR3 is CAWSVRTGVGTGELFF. The CDR3 coding sequence is TGTGCCTGGAGTGTAAGGACAGGGGTTGGGACCGGGGAGCTGTTTTTT. The chain combines TRBV30 with TRBJ2-2; 9 bases align to TRBD1. The ends lost 0 bases at V and 5 bases at J; junction bases unmatched: 7. Germline lookup yields CDR1 GTSNPN and CDR2 SVGIG (reference sequence). This CDR3 comprises 16 residues.

This chain links TRBV6-1 with TRBJ2-7, with TRBD2 matching over 10 bases. This CDR3 region has 14 residues. Germline CDR1 MNHNS, CDR2 SASEGT. V was pared by 6 bases and J by 5 bases, with 7 bases of the junction left unmatched. CDR3 coding DNA: TGTGCCAGCAGCCTCCTAGCGGGGGCGAACGAGCAGTACTTC. Protein product: CASSLLAGANEQYF.

V and J are TRBV28 and TRBJ2-7; no definite D call. This CDR3 region has 15 residues. Germline CDR1 MDHEN, CDR2 SYDVKM. V was shortened by 6 bases and J by 0 bases, with 15 bases between the two germline ends. CDR3: CASRPSGQSSYEQYF. CDR3 DNA: TGTGCCAGCAGGCCCTCCGGGCAGAGCTCCTACGAGCAGTACTTC.

The chain joins TRBV4-2 to TRBJ2-7, with D possibly being TRBD1 (5 bases). The V gene lost 1 base and the J gene lost 6 bases, with 7 bases spanning the gap. CDR1 LGHNA and CDR2 YNFKEQ come from the germline V gene. The CDR3 totals 12 residues. DNA of the CDR3: TGTGCCAGCAGCCAAGTAACAGGCGAGCAGTACTTC. Translating it yields CASSQVTGEQYF.

The chain has TRBV2 and TRBJ1-2; D is ambiguous. The CDR3 is 14 residues long. Germline V gene sequence: CDR1 SNHLY, CDR2 FYNNEI. V was shortened by 3 bases and J by 7 bases, with 15 bases between the two germline ends. CDR3 loop: CASSDNRASIGYTF. For the CDR3, the DNA is TGTGCCAGCAGTGATAATCGAGCCTCTATTGGCTACACCTTC.

The V and J genes are TRBV28 and TRBJ1-5; 7 bases are shared with TRBD1. Germline CDR1 is MDHEN and CDR2 is SYDVKM. This CDR3 is built from 16 residues. Unmatched junction bases numbered 16, after V lost 5 bases and J lost 9 bases. CDR3 sequence reads: CASSAPTGEGLRPQHF. The DNA for the CDR3 is TGTGCCAGCAGTGCGCCTACAGGGGAGGGGTTACGGCCCCAGCATTTT.

The chain recombines TRBV18 with TRBJ1-1, with D unresolved. Germline-derived CDR1 and CDR2 are KGHSH and LQKENI. V lost 2 bases and J lost 8, with 18 bases in between. The CDR3 has 15 residues. The CDR3 protein is CASSPSLGEISEAFF. The CDR3 DNA follows: TGTGCCAGCTCACCAAGCCTCGGGGAGATATCGGAAGCTTTCTTT. Using reference TRBV18 and TRBJ1-1 for the parts outside the CDR3, the full variable domain is NAGVMQNPRHLVRRRGQEARLRCSPMKGHSHVYWYRQLPEEGLKFMVYLQKENIIDESGMPKERFSAEFPKEGPSILRIQQVVRGDSAAYFCASSPSLGEISEAFFGQGTRLTVV.

The V gene is TRBV7-2, the J gene TRBJ1-6; D is ambiguous. The CDR3 extends over 14 amino acids. Deletions cut 2 bases from V and 8 bases from J, with 10 bases between. Per germline, CDR1 SGHTA and CDR2 FQGNSA. The CDR3 loop reads CASSLRTDYSPLHF. CDR3 coding DNA: TGTGCCAGCAGCTTAAGGACGGATTATTCACCCCTCCACTTT.

The chain links TRBV29-1 to TRBJ2-3, with D unresolved. Trimming shortened V by 3 bases and J by 0 bases, and 7 bases separated the two germline ends. From germline, CDR1 is SQVTM and CDR2 ANQGSEA. This CDR3 region has 13 residues. The CDR3 DNA is TGCAGCGTTGATGACACTAGCACAGATACGCAGTATTTT. This sequence encodes CSVDDTSTDTQYF.

The V call is TRBV18, the J call TRBJ2-5; possibly TRBD1 for D (6 bases). The V gene lost 3 bases and the J gene lost 4 bases, with 12 bases spanning the gap. CDR1 and CDR2 (germline): KGHSH, LQKENI. CDR3 length: 14 residues. CDR3 sequence: CASSPGSRGETQYF. The CDR3 nucleotides are TGTGCCAGCTCACCGGGCAGCAGGGGAGAGACCCAGTACTTC.

The V call is TRBV5-1, the J call TRBJ2-2; 7 nucleotides align to TRBD2. From germline, CDR1 is SGHRS and CDR2 YFSETQ. This CDR3 has 16 residues. J was trimmed by 3 bases and V by 0 bases; bases with no gene match: 5. The CDR3 protein is CASSLALLADTGELFF. Written as DNA, the CDR3 is TGCGCCAGCAGCTTGGCCCTGCTAGCGGACACCGGGGAGCTGTTTTTT.

CDR3 coding DNA: TGCGCCAGCAGCCAAGAAACCGGGACAGGGAGTTATTTTAATTCACCCCTCCACTTT. Amino acids: CASSQETGTGSYFNSPLHF. The J gene is TRBJ1-6, the V gene TRBV4-3; 9 bases map to TRBD1. V lost 0 bases to trimming and J lost 6 bases; unmatched junction nucleotides: 12. The CDR3 extends over 19 amino acids. Germline V gives CDR1 LGHNA, CDR2 YSLEER.

The chain links TRBV15 to TRBJ2-2; no clear D gene. The CDR3 totals 14 residues. The V gene lost 8 bases and the J gene lost 0 bases, with 10 bases spanning the gap. Germline V gene lookup returns CDR1 LNHNV and CDR2 YYDKDF (reference sequence). CDR3 amino acids: CATCPRPNTGELFF. CDR3 coding DNA: TGTGCCACCTGTCCCAGGCCGAACACCGGGGAGCTGTTTTTT.

The chain joins TRBV10-3 to TRBJ2-7; 7 nucleotides align to TRBD2. The J segment lost 2 bases and the V segment lost 6 bases, leaving 10 bases of the junction unmatched. The germline CDR1 and CDR2 sequences are ENHRY and SYGVKD. The CDR3 sequence is 15 residues long. CDR3 in DNA: TGTGCCATCAGCTCGACTAGCCCCACCGCCTACGAGCAGTACTTC. This codes for CAISSTSPTAYEQYF.

This chain uses TRBV7-9 with TRBJ1-3; D gene uncertain. V was trimmed by 5 bases and J by 0 bases, leaving 14 bases between them. There are 16 residues in the CDR3. Germline values: CDR1 SEHNR, CDR2 FQNEAQ (reference sequence). CDR3: CASSPTSLVSGNTIYF. CDR3 in DNA: TGTGCCAGCAGCCCAACTTCCTTAGTCTCTGGAAACACCATATATTTT.

Only one count was recorded for this clone. The chain joins TRBV19 to TRBJ1-3; D ambiguous. The CDR3 totals 15 residues. With 7 bases removed from V and 4 bases from J, the gap between germline ends came to 17 bases. The germline V gene has CDR1 LNHDA and CDR2 SQIVND (reference sequence). The CDR3 reads CASTKSGDRGNTIYF. CDR3 DNA sequence: TGTGCCAGTACCAAATCTGGGGATAGAGGAAACACCATATATTTT.

V and J are TRBV5-6 and TRBJ1-3; 11 positions agree with TRBD1. Per germline, CDR1 SGHDT and CDR2 YYEEEE. With V trimmed by 4 bases and J by 11 bases, 5 bases remained unmatched. The CDR3 has 13 amino acids. CDR3 DNA sequence: TGTGCCAGCAGCCGGGACAGGGGGGCCGCCATATATTTT. Residues: CASSRDRGAAIYF.

The chain carries TRBV5-1 and TRBJ2-5, with TRBD1 matching 9 bases. This CDR3 comprises 14 residues. Germline CDR1 is SGHRS and CDR2 is YFSETQ. The trim removed 4 bases at V and 3 bases at J, leaving 4 bases unmatched. The CDR3 DNA reads as TGCGCCAGCAGCACGGGACAGGGCAAAGAGACCCAGTACTTC. Translating gives CASSTGQGKETQYF. Combining the CDR3 with reference TRBV5-1 and TRBJ2-5 gives the whole variable domain KAGVTQTPRYLIKTRGQQVTLSCSPISGHRSVSWYQQTPGQGLQFLFEYFSETQRNKGNFPGRFSGRQFSNSRSEMNVSTLELGDSALYLCASSTGQGKETQYFGPGTRLLVL.

For this clone: The same CDR3 arises from other DNA sequences in this sample as well. V is TRBV4-2 and J is TRBJ2-7; 8 nucleotides match TRBD1. The CDR3 sequence is 15 residues long. With 6 bases clipped from V and 3 bases from J, the junction kept 10 bases outside the gene matches. Germline CDR1 LGHNA, CDR2 YNFKEQ. The CDR3 bases are TGTGCCAGCAGGCGCACCGGGACAGGATACTACGAGCAGTACTTC. Translated: CASRRTGTGYYEQYF.